These 2 T cell receptor beta chains were all obtained from the same sample, sequenced in a study of technical replicates of blood from a handful of donors. TCRdb's table, derived via immunoSEQ multiplex PCR, lists solely in-frame clones and lacks some. The sample gives about 76,000 clones, approximately 96% of which show up once; approximately 0.21% is in the top ten. Sequencing input: T cells isolated from PBMCs. These receptors all come from a human donor in good health.

This clone was picked up one time. The CDR3 reads CASRSKGGLYGYTF. CDR3 nucleotide sequence: TGTGCCAGCAGGTCAAAGGGGGGGCTCTATGGCTACACCTTC. The genes are TRBV6-5 and TRBJ1-2; D may be TRBD1 (6 bases). The CDR3 runs 14 residues. V was pared by 6 bases and J by 4 bases, with 15 bases between. CDR1 is MNHEY and CDR2 is SVGAGI in the germline V gene.

This chain links TRBV10-2 with TRBJ2-7; possibly TRBD2 for D (6 bases). CDR1 is WSHSY and CDR2 is SAAADI in the germline V gene. CDR3 size: 16 residues. Trimming pared 2 bases from V and 4 bases from J, leaving 18 bases between. The chain's CDR3 is CASSERGGGMVYEQYF. The CDR3 coding sequence is TGCGCCAGCAGTGAGCGGGGCGGCGGGATGGTATACGAGCAGTACTTC.